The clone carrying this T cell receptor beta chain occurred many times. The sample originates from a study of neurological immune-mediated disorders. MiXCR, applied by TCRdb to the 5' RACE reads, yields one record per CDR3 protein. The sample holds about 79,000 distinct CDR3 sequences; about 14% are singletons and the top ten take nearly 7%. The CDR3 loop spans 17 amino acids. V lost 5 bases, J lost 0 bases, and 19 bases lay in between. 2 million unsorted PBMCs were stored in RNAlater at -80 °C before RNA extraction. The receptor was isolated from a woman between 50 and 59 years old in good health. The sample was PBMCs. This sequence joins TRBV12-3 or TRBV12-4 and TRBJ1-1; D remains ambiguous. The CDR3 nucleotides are TGTGCCAGCAGTCCAGGTGTGGCTAAAATAATGAACACTGAAGCTTTCTTT. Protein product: CASSPGVAKIMNTEAFF.